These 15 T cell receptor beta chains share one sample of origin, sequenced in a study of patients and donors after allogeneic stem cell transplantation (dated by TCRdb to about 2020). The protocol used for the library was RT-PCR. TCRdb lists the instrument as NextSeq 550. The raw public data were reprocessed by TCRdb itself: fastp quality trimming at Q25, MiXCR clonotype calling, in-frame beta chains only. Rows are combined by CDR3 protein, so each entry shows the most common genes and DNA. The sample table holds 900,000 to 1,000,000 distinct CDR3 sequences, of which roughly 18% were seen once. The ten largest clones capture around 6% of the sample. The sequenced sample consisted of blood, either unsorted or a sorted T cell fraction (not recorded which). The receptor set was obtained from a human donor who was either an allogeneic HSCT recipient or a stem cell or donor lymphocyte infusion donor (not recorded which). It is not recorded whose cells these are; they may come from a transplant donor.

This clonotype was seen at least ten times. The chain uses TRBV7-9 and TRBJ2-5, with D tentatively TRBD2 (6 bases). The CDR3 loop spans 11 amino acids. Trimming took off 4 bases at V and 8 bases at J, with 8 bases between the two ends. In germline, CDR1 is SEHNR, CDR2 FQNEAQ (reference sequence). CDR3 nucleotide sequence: TGTGCCAGCAGCTACGGGACTACCCAGTACTTC. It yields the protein CASSYGTTQYF.

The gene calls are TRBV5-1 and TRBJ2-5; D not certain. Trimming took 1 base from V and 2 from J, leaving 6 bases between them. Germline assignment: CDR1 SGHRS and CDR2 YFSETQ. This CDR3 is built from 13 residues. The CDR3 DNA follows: TGCGCCAGCAGCTTGCTTGGGCAAGAGACCCAGTACTTC. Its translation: CASSLLGQETQYF.

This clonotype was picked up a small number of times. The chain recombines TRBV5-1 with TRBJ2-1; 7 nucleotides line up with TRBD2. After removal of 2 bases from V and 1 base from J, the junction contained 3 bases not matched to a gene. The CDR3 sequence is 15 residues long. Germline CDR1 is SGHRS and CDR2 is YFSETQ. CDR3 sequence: CASSFDGGSYNEQFF. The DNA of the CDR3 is TGCGCCAGCAGCTTTGACGGGGGGTCCTACAATGAGCAGTTCTTC.

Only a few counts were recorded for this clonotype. The CDR3 protein is CSARGRGGDTQYF. The CDR3 bases are TGCAGTGCTAGAGGGCGGGGAGGAGATACGCAGTATTTT. V is TRBV20-1 and J is TRBJ2-3; maybe TRBD2 (6 bases). CDR3 length: 13 amino acids. Looked up from germline, CDR1 is DFQATT and CDR2 is SNEGSKA (reference sequence). Trimming took 1 base from V and 5 from J, leaving 10 bases between them.

CDR3 residues: CASTPGGGRYNEQFF. CDR3 DNA sequence: TGTGCCAGCACCCCCGGCGGGGGGAGGTACAATGAGCAGTTCTTC. The rearrangement links TRBV5-4 to TRBJ2-1, with TRBD2 matching over 8 bases. V gave up 6 bases and J gave up 4 bases; unmatched junction bases: 9. From germline, CDR1 is SGHNT and CDR2 YYREEE (reference sequence). The CDR3 extends over 15 amino acids.

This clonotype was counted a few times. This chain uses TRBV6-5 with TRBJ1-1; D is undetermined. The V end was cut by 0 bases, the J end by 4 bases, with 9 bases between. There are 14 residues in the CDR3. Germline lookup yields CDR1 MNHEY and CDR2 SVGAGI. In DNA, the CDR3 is TGTGCCAGCAGTTACTCAAGTATATTCACTGAAGCTTTCTTT. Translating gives CASSYSSIFTEAFF.

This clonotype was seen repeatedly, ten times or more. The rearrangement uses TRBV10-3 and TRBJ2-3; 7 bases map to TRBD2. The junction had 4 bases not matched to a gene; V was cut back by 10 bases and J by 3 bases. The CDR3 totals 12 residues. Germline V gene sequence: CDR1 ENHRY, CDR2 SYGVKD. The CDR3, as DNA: TGTGCCACGCGGGGGTCGACAGATACGCAGTATTTT. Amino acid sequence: CATRGSTDTQYF.

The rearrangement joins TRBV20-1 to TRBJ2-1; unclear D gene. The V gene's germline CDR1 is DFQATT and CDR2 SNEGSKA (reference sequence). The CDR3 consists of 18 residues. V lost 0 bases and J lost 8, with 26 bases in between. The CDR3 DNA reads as TGCAGTGCTAGAGATATGGCACCGGTTGGGCCGCGACGTGATGAGCAGTTCTTC. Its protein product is CSARDMAPVGPRRDEQFF.

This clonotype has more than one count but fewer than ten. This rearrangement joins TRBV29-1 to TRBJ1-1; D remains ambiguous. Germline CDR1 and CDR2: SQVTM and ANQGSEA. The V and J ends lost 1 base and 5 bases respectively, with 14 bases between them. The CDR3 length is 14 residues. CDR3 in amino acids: CSVEAQAGGTEAFF. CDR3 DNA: TGCAGCGTTGAAGCCCAGGCGGGTGGGACTGAAGCTTTCTTT.

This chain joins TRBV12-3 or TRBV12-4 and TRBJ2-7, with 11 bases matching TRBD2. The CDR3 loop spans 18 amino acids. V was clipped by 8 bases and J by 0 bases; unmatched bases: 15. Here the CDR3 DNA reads TGTGCCAGCTCAAGGGGCCTAGCGGGAGGCCTCGGCTCCTACGAGCAGTACTTC. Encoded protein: CASSRGLAGGLGSYEQYF.

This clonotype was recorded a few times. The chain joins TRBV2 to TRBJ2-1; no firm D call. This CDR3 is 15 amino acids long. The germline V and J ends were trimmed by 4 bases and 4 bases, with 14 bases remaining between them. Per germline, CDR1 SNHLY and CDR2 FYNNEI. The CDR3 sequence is CASSGLEPNYNEQFF. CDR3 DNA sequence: TGTGCCAGCAGTGGGTTGGAGCCTAATTACAATGAGCAGTTCTTC. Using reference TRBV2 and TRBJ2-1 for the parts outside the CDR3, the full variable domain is EPEVTQTPSHQVTQMGQEVILRCVPISNHLYFYWYRQILGQKVEFLVSFYNNEISEKSEIFDDQFSVERPDGSNFTLKIRSTKLEDSAMYFCASSGLEPNYNEQFFGPGTRLTVL.

The CDR3 coding sequence is TGCAGTGCTAGACGGCAGAAAGACTATGGCTACACCTTC. The encoded protein is CSARRQKDYGYTF. The chain employs TRBV20-1 and TRBJ1-2; no reliable D call. V shed 2 bases and J shed 3 bases, with 10 bases lying between them. The V gene's germline CDR1 is DFQATT and CDR2 SNEGSKA (reference sequence). The CDR3 sequence is 13 residues long.

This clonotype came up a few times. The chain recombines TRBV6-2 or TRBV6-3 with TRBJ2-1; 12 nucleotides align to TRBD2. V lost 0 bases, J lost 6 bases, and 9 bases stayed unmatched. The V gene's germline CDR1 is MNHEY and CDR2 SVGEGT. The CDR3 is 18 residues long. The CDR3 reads CASSYSFPTSGGFNEQFF. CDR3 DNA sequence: TGTGCCAGCAGTTACTCCTTTCCGACTAGCGGGGGTTTCAATGAGCAGTTCTTC.

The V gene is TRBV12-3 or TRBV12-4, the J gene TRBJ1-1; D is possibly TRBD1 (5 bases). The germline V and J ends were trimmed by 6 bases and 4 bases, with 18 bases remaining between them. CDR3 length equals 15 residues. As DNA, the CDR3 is TGTGCCAGCAGCTCGGCAGGGTGGGTGAGCACTGAAGCTTTCTTT. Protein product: CASSSAGWVSTEAFF.

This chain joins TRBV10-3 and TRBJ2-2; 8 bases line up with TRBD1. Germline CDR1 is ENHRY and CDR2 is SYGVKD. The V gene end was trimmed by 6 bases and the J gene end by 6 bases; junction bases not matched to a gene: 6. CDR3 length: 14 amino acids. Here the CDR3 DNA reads TGTGCCATCAGGGGGGAACAGGGGGCCGGGGAGCTGTTTTTT. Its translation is CAIRGEQGAGELFF.